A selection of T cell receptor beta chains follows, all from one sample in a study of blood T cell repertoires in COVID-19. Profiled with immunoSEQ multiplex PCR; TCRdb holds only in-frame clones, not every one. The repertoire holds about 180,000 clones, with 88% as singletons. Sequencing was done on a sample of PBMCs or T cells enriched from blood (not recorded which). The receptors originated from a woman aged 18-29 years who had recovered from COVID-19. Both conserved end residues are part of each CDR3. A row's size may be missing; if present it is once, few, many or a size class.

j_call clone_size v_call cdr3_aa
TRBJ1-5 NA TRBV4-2 CASSQDRLSNQPQHF
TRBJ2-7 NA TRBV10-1 CASSAGLGNEQYF
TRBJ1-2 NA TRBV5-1 CASSLSDSRDGYTF
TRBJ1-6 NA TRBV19 CASSIAPMRGGGYNSPLHF
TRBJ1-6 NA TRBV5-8 CASRPGTGMGSPLHF
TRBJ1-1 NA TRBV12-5 CASGLRQGAEAFF
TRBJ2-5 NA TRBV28 CASGIRDRRGLETQYF
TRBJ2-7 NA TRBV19 CASKSGGTSYEQYF
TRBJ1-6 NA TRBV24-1 CATSDSRTGGVSPLHF
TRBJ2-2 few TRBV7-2 CASSLYRTGATGELFF
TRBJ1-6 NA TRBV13 CASSMDRSSYNSPLHF
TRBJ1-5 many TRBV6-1 CASSDIIAGGNQPQHF
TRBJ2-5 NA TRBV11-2 CASNRRAGSKETQYF
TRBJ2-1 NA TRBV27 CASASGGNREQFF